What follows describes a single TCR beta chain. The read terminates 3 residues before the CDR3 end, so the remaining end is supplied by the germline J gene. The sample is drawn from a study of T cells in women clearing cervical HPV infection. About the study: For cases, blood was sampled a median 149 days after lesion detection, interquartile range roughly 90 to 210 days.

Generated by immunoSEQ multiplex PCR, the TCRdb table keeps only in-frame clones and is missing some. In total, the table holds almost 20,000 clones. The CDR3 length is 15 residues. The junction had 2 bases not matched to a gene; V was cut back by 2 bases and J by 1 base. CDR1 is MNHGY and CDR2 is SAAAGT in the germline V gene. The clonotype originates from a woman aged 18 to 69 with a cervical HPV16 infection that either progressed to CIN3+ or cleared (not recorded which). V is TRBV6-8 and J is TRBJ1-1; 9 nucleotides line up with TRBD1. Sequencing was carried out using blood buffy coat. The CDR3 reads CASSYRTGENTEAFF. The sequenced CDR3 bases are TGTGCCAGCAGTTACAGGACAGGGGAGAACACTGAA.